This record looks at one TCR beta chain sequence and its context. From germline, CDR1 is MNHNS and CDR2 SASEGT. Trimming removed 2 bases from V and 7 bases from J; junction bases left unmatched: 6. The CDR3 spans 15 residues. After constant-region reverse-primer amplification, full-length variable regions underwent semi-nested PCR with Nested Universal Primer A. One entry per CDR3 protein results from TCRdb running MiXCR on the 5' RACE reads. The sample carries approximately 10,000 distinct CDR3 sequences, 30% to 40% recorded once. Treg sorting used a CD4+CD25+CD127-/low gate. The chain carries TRBV6-1 and TRBJ1-4; 8 nucleotides match TRBD1. This TCR derives from a female donor with breast cancer. The source material was Tregs sorted from blood. DNA of the CDR3: TGTGCCAGCAGTGAATCAGGGGGCGTAAGTGAAAAACTGTTTTTT. It yields the protein CASSESGGVSEKLFF.